Listed below are T cell receptor beta chains from one sample, sequenced in a study of T cells in Graves' hyperthyroidism and ophthalmopathy. TCRdb re-derived calls from the multiplex PCR reads in MiXCR, one entry per CDR3 protein. The data hold 350,000 or so distinct CDR3 sequences, with 18% observed a single time. Sequencing was done on a sample of blood. Source of these receptors: a woman aged 40 to 50 with Graves' ophthalmopathy. CDR3s include the opening cysteine and the closing phenylalanine or tryptophan. A D gene is named only where the DNA matches it firmly. Size tells how often a clone was seen (once, few, many) or the class of an expanded clone, and some rows leave it out.

clone_size j_call d_call v_call cdr3_aa cdr3_nt
. TRBJ2-2 TRBD2 TRBV19 CASTERLAGVGTGELFF TGTGCCAGTACTGAGCGACTAGCGGGAGTGGGCACCGGGGAGCTGTTTTTT
many TRBJ1-2 . TRBV24-1 CATSYSGGGYTF TGTGCCACCAGTTACTCAGGTGGAGGCTACACCTTC
few TRBJ1-4 TRBD1 TRBV4-3 CASSQDEDRGDEKLFF TGCGCCAGCAGCCAAGATGAGGACAGGGGTGATGAAAAACTGTTTTTT
. TRBJ2-7 TRBD1 TRBV6-1 CASSLRDRYEQSF TGTGCCAGCAGTCTCCGGGACAGGTACGAGCAGTCCTTC
many TRBJ2-7 TRBD1 TRBV12-3/TRBV12-4 CASSLGRTGGGYEQYF TGTGCCAGCAGTTTGGGACGGACAGGTGGGGGATACGAGCAGTACTTC
. TRBJ2-5 . TRBV3-1 CASSPRPKETQYF TGTGCCAGCAGCCCGAGACCGAAAGAGACCCAGTACTTC
many TRBJ2-7 TRBD2 TRBV5-6 CASSLSAGRAYEQYF TGTGCCAGCAGCTTGTCTGCCGGGAGGGCCTACGAGCAGTACTTC
many TRBJ2-5 TRBD2 TRBV12-3/TRBV12-4 CASTWAGGPETQYF TGTGCCAGCACCTGGGCGGGGGGCCCAGAGACCCAGTACTTC
many TRBJ1-2 . TRBV18 CASSPGGWNYGYTF TGTGCCAGCTCACCAGGGGGTTGGAACTATGGCTACACCTTC
many TRBJ1-5 . TRBV28 CASSYGSNQPQHF TGTGCCAGCAGTTACGGTAGCAATCAGCCCCAGCATTTT
. TRBJ1-5 . TRBV6-5 CASSYARASNQPQHF TGTGCCAGCAGTTACGCGAGGGCCAGCAATCAGCCCCAGCATTTT
. TRBJ1-1 TRBD1 TRBV2 CASGRGTTEAFF TGTGCCAGCGGCAGGGGGACCACTGAAGCTTTCTTT
many TRBJ2-7 . TRBV7-6 CASSPADWSYEQYF TGTGCCAGCAGCCCCGCGGACTGGTCCTACGAGCAGTACTTC
many TRBJ1-2 TRBD1 TRBV5-1 CASSLTGDREFGGYTF TGCGCCAGCAGCTTGACGGGGGACAGGGAGTTCGGTGGCTACACCTTC
. TRBJ2-2 . TRBV5-1 CASSHYSKTNIGELFF TGCGCCAGCAGCCACTACAGCAAAACGAACATCGGGGAGCTGTTTTTT
many TRBJ1-5 . TRBV28 CASSFSGTGNQPQHF TGTGCCAGCAGTTTCTCCGGGACGGGCAATCAGCCCCAGCATTTT
many TRBJ2-5 . TRBV5-1 CASKDTQETQYF TGCGCCAGTAAGGACACCCAAGAGACCCAGTACTTC
. TRBJ2-5 . TRBV11-2 CASSFSSLFLALQETQYF TGTGCCAGCAGCTTTTCCTCCCTCTTCCTAGCCCTCCAAGAGACCCAGTACTTC
many TRBJ1-5 . TRBV4-1 CASSQGVNSHQPQHF TGCGCCAGCAGCCAAGGGGTGAATTCCCATCAGCCCCAGCATTTT
. TRBJ2-7 . TRBV29-1 CSVGGGGLEQYF TGCAGCGTTGGAGGAGGGGGGCTCGAGCAGTACTTC
many TRBJ1-2 TRBD1 TRBV28 CASRSEQGAGYTF TGTGCCAGCAGGTCTGAACAGGGGGCTGGCTACACCTTC
many TRBJ1-5 . TRBV29-1 CSVGLGDSNQPQHF TGCAGCGTTGGACTCGGCGATAGCAATCAGCCCCAGCATTTT
many TRBJ1-5 . TRBV28 CASSLRRSRQPQHF TGTGCCAGCAGTTTAAGGCGGTCTAGACAGCCCCAGCATTTT
. TRBJ2-6 . TRBV6-5 CASSYSWGGGANVLTF TGTGCCAGCAGTTACTCTTGGGGAGGTGGGGCCAACGTCCTGACTTTC
. TRBJ1-1 TRBD1 TRBV5-1 CASSSVGQGSMTEAFF TGCGCCAGCAGCTCTGTGGGACAGGGCAGTATGACTGAAGCTTTCTTT
many TRBJ1-1 TRBD1 TRBV15 CATSEAGTGGLNTEAFF TGTGCCACCAGCGAGGCCGGGACAGGGGGTTTGAACACTGAAGCTTTCTTT
many TRBJ2-5 TRBD1 TRBV5-1 CASSLRTGRETQYF TGCGCCAGCAGCTTGAGGACAGGGAGGGAGACCCAGTACTTC
many TRBJ1-1 . TRBV6-2/TRBV6-3 CASSYMAGDSNTEAFF TGTGCCAGCAGTTACATGGCAGGCGATTCGAACACTGAAGCTTTCTTT
many TRBJ1-5 . TRBV19 CATKARREGQPQHF TGTGCCACTAAAGCCCGACGGGAAGGTCAGCCCCAGCATTTT
once TRBJ2-7 . TRBV5-1 CASSLDGTSYEQYF TGCGCCAGCAGCTTGGACGGGACGAGCTACGAGCAGTACTTC
many TRBJ1-1 . TRBV29-1 CSVEGGRAGDTEAFF TGCAGCGTTGAAGGGGGTAGGGCAGGGGACACTGAAGCTTTCTTT
many TRBJ2-4 . TRBV6-1 CASSEGSGLLAKNIQYF TGTGCCAGCAGTGAAGGGTCTGGACTACTAGCCAAAAACATTCAGTACTTC
few TRBJ1-5 . TRBV3-1 CASSQGGGNNQPQHF TGTGCCAGCAGCCAAGGGGGGGGAAACAATCAGCCCCAGCATTTT
many TRBJ2-7 . TRBV27 CASSAGTRYEQYF TGTGCCAGCAGTGCCGGCACTCGCTACGAGCAGTACTTC
. TRBJ2-2 . TRBV3-1 CASSQVLTGELFF TGTGCCAGCAGCCAGGTTCTGACCGGGGAGCTGTTTTTT
many TRBJ2-2 TRBD1 TRBV6-5 CASSYSPDRAGELFF TGTGCCAGCAGTTACTCCCCCGACAGGGCCGGGGAGCTGTTTTTT